This entry features one T cell receptor beta chain sequence. The data derive from a study of blood T cell repertoires in COVID-19. TCRdb's copy holds only in-frame clones and misses some; the assay was immunoSEQ multiplex PCR. The table records 300,000 to 400,000 clones, 87% of them present only once. Trimming at V came to 6 bases and at J to 1 base, leaving 3 bases not matched to a gene. The CDR3 runs to 15 residues. The germline V gene encodes CDR1 MNHEY and CDR2 SMNVEV (reference sequence). The source of this sequence is a man in his fifties or sixties with active or convalescent COVID-19. The sample was peripheral blood. The chain carries TRBV27 and TRBJ1-5, with TRBD1 matching 10 bases. CDR3 protein: CASRDRGGSNQPQHF. In DNA, the CDR3 is TGTGCCAGCAGGGACAGGGGGGGGAGCAATCAGCCCCAGCATTTT.